This section outlines one TCR beta chain sequence together with its context. No antigen is known for it. This sample was included in a study of T cell responses to AZD1222 COVID-19 vaccine. Study results and limitations: Most donors were white British and more were female, and clonal diversity was possibly underestimated.

V lost 6 bases to trimming and J lost 3 bases, with 3 bases between them. The CDR3 totals 10 residues. Germline lookup yields CDR1 MRHNA and CDR2 SNTAGT. Method: immunoSEQ multiplex PCR; TCRdb's copy keeps in-frame clones and lacks some. The sample records more than 85,000 clones, more than 70% being singletons. This chain links TRBV6-4 with TRBJ2-7; no definite D call. This clonotype was obtained from an adult who received the AZD1222 COVID-19 vaccine. The specimen was peripheral blood, collected 28 days after the second AZD1222 dose. This chain's CDR3 is CASRHYEQYF. In DNA form, the CDR3 reads TGTGCCAGCAGACACTACGAGCAGTACTTC.